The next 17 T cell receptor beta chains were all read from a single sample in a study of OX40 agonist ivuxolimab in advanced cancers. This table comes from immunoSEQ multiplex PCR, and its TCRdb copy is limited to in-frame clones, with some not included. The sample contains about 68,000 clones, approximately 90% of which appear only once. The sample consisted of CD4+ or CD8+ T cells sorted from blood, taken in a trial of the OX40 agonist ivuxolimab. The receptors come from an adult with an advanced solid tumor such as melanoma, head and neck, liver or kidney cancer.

The CDR3 loop reads CASSKTGGGGYTF. CDR3 bases: TGTGCCAGCAGCAAGACAGGCGGGGGTGGCTACACCTTC. The chain recombines TRBV7-9 with TRBJ1-2; D perhaps matches TRBD1 (6 bases). V lost 5 bases and J 7 bases, leaving 14 bases between the germline ends. This CDR3 spans 13 amino acids. Germline CDR1 reads SEHNR; CDR2 reads FQNEAQ (reference sequence).

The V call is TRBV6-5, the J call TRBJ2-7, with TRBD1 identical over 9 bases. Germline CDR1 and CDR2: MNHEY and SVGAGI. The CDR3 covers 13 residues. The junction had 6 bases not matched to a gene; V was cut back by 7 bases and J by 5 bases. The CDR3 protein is CASISDRGHEQYF. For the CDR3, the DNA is TGTGCCAGCATCTCGGACAGGGGACACGAGCAGTACTTC.

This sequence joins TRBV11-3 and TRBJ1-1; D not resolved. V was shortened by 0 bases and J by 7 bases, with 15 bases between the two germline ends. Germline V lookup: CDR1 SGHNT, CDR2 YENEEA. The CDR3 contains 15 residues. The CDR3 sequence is CASSLDSIPHSEAFF. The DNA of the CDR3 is TGTGCCAGCAGCTTAGATTCAATACCACACAGTGAAGCTTTCTTT.

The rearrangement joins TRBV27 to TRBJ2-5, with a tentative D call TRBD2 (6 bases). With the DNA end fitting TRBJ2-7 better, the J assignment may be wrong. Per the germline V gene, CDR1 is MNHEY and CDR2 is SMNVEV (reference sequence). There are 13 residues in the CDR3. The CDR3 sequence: CASSMGLEREQYF. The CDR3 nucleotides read TGTGCCAGCAGTATGGGACTTGAGCGCGAGCAGTACTTC.

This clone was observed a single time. CDR3 residues: CASSSGTGSAYEQYF. CDR3 DNA: TGTGCCAGCAGCTCGGGGACAGGTAGCGCCTACGAGCAGTACTTC. The rearrangement uses TRBV7-2 and TRBJ2-7; 8 bases fit TRBD1. This CDR3 contains 15 residues. Trimming took 4 bases from V and 2 from J; bases not matched to a gene: 7. CDR1 and CDR2 (germline): SGHTA, FQGNSA.

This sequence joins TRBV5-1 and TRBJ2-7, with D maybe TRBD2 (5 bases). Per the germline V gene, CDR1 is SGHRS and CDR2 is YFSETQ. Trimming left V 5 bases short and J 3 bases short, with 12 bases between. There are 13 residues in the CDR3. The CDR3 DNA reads TGCGCCAGCAGTCATGGACTGCACTACGAGCAGTACTTC. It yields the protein CASSHGLHYEQYF.

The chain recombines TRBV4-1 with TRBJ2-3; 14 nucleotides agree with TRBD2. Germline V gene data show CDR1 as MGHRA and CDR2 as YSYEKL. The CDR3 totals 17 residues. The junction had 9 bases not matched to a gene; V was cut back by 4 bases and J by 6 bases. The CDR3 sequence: CASSPTGTSGSSDTQYF. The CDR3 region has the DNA TGCGCCAGCAGCCCGACCGGGACTAGCGGGAGTTCGGATACGCAGTATTTT.

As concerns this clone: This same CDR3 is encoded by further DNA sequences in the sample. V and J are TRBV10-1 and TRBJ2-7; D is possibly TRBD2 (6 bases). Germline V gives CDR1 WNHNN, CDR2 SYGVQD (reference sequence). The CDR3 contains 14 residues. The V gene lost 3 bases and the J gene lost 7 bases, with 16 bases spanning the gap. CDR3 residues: CASSESPGVREQYF. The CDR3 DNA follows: TGCGCCAGCAGTGAATCGCCGGGAGTACGGGAGCAGTACTTC.

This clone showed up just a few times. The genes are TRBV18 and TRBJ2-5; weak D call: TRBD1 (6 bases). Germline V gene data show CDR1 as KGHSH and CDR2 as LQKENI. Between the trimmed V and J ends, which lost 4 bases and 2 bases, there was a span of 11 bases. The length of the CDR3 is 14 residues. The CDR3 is CASSRRTEQETQYF. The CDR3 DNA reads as TGTGCCAGCTCACGTCGGACAGAACAAGAGACCCAGTACTTC.

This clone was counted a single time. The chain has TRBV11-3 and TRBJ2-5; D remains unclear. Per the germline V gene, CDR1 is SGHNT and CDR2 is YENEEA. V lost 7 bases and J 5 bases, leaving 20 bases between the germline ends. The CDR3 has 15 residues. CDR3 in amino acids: CASTHRRTMEETQYF. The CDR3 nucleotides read TGTGCCAGCACCCATCGGCGAACCATGGAGGAGACCCAGTACTTC. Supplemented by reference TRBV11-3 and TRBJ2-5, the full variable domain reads EAGVVQSPRYKIIEKKQPVAFWCNPISGHNTLYWYLQNLGQGPELLIRYENEEAVDDSQLPKDRFSAERLKGVDSTLKIQPAELGDSAVYLCASTHRRTMEETQYFGPGTRLLVL.

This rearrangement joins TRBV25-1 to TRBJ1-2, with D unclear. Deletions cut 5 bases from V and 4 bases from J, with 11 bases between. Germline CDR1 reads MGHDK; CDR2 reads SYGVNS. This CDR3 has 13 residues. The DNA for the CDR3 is TGTGCCAGCAGTTTGGGCCTGACCTATGGCTACACCTTC. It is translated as CASSLGLTYGYTF.

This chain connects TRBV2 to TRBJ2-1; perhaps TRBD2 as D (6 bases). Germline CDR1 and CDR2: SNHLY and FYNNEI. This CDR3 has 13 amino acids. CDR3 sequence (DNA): TGTGCGACACGGGGCGGGGAATACAATGAGCAGTTCTTC. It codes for CATRGGEYNEQFF.

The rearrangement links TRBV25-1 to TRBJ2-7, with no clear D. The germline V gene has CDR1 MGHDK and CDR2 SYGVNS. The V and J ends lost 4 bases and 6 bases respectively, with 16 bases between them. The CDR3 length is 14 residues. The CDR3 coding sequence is TGTGCCAGCAGTGCCTTGACCGGGCGGAGCGAGCAGTACTTC. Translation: CASSALTGRSEQYF.

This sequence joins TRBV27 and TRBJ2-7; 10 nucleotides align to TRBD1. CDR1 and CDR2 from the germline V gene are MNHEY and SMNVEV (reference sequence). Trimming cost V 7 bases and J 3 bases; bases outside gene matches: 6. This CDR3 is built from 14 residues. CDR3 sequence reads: CASNRGDRGYEQYF. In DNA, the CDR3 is TGTGCCAGCAATAGAGGGGACAGGGGCTACGAGCAGTACTTC.

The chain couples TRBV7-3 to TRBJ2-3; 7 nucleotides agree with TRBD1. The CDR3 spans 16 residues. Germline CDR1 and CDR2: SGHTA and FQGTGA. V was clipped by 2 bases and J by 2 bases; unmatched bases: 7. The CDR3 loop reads CASSLGRDSYTDTQYF. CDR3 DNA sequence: TGTGCCAGCAGCTTAGGACGGGACAGCTACACAGATACGCAGTATTTT. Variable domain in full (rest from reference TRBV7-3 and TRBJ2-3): GAGVSQTPSNKVTEKGKYVELRCDPISGHTALYWYRQSLGQGPEFLIYFQGTGAADDSGLPNDRFFAVRPEGSVSTLKIQRTERGDSAVYLCASSLGRDSYTDTQYFGPGTRLTVL.

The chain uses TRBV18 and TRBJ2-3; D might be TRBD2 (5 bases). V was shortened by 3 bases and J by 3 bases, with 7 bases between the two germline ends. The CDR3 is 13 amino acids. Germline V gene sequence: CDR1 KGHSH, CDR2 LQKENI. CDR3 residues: CASSPSGTDTQYF. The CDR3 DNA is TGTGCCAGCTCACCGTCGGGAACAGATACGCAGTATTTT.

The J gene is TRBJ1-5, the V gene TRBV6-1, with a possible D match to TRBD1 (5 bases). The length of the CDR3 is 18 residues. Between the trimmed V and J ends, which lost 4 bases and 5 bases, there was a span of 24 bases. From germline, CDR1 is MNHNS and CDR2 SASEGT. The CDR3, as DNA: TGTGCCAGCAGTGTACTCTATAGCGCAGTAGGGGTTTATCAGCCCCAGCATTTT. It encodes CASSVLYSAVGVYQPQHF.